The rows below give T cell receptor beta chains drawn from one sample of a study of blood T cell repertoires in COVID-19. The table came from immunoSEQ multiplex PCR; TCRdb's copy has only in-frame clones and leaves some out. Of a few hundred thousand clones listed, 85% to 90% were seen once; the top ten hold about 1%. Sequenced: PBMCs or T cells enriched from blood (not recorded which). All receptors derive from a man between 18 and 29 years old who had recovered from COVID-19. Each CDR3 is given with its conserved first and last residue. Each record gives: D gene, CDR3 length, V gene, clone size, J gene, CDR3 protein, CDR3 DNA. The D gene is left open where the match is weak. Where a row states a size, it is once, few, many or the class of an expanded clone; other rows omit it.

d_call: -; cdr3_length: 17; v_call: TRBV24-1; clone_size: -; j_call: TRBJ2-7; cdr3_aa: CVRRGTSSTCGRYEQYF; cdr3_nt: TGTGTTAGACGGGGGACCAGCTCCACTTGCGGGCGGTACGAGCAGTACTTC
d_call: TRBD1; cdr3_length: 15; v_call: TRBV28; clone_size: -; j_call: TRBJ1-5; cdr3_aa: CATTTGALSNQPQHF; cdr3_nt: TGTGCCACCACTACAGGGGCATTAAGCAATCAGCCCCAGCATTTT
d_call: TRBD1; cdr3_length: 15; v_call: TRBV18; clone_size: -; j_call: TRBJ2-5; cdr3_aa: CASSPDRGRQETQYF; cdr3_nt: TGTGCCAGCTCACCTGACAGGGGGCGACAAGAGACCCAGTACTTC
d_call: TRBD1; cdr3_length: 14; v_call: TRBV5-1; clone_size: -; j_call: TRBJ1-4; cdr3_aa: CASSPGTGDEKLFF; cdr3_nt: TGCGCCAGCAGCCCCGGGACAGGAGATGAAAAACTGTTTTTT
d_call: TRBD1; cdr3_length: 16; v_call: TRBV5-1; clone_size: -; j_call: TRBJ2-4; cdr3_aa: CASSFHPGQGANIQYF; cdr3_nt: TGCGCCAGCAGCTTCCACCCGGGACAGGGGGCAAACATTCAGTACTTC
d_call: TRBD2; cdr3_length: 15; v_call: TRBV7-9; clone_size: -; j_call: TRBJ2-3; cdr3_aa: CASRPPGLVTDTQYF; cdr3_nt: TGTGCCAGCAGGCCTCCGGGACTAGTCACAGATACGCAGTATTTT
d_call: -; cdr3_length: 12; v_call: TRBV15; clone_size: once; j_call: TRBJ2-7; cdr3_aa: CATSNRDYEQYF; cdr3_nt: TGTGCCACCAGCAACAGGGACTACGAGCAGTACTTC
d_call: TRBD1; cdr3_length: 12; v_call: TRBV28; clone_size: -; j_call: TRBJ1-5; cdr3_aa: CASRQGNQPQHF; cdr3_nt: TGTGCCAGCAGACAGGGGAATCAGCCCCAGCATTTT
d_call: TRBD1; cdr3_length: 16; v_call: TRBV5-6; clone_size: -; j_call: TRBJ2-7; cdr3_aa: CASSPAGTGTFYEQYF; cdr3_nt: TGTGCCAGCAGCCCGGCTGGGACAGGGACGTTCTACGAGCAGTACTTC
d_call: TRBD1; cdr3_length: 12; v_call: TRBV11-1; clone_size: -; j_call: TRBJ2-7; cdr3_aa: CASRLGDRVPIF; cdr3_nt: TGTGCCAGCAGACTAGGGGACAGGGTTCCAATCTTC
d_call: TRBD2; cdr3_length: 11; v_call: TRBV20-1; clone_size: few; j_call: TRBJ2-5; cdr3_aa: CSAAGGETQYF; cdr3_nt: TGCAGTGCTGCGGGGGGAGAGACCCAGTACTTC
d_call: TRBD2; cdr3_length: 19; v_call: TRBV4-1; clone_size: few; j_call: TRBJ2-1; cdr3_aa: CASSQGHSTAGTRNNEQFF; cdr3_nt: TGCGCCAGCAGCCAAGGTCATTCTACCGCCGGGACTAGAAACAATGAGCAGTTCTTC
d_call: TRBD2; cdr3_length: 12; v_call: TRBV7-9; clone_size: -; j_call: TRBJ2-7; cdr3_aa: CASSPESLAGGF; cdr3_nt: TGTGCCAGCAGCCCGGAGAGCCTAGCGGGAGGATTC
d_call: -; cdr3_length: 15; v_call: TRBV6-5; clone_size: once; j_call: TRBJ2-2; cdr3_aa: CASNSIFANTGELFF; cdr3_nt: TGTGCCAGCAACTCTATCTTCGCGAACACCGGGGAGCTGTTTTTT
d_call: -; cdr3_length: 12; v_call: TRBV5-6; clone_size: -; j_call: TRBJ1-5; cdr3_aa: CASSLYSRLQHF; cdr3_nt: TGTGCCAGCAGCTTGTATAGCCGGTTACAGCATTTT
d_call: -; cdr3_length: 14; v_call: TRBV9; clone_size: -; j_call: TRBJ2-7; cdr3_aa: CASSVDLSSYEQYF; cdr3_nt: TGTGCCAGCAGCGTAGACTTGTCCTCCTACGAGCAGTACTTC
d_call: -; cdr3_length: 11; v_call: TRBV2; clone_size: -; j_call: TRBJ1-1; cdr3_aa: CATQGNTEAFF; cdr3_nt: TGTGCCACACAGGGGAACACTGAAGCTTTCTTT
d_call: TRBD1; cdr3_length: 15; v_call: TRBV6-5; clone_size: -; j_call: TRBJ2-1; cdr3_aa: CASSLDRGGYNEQFF; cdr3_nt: TGTGCCAGCAGTCTCGACAGGGGTGGCTACAATGAGCAGTTCTTC
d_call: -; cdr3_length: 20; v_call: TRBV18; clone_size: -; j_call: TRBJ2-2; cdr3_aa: CASSPPGGQRSGGSTGELFF; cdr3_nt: TGTGCCAGCTCACCACCCGGGGGGCAAAGGTCCGGCGGGAGTACCGGGGAGCTGTTTTTT
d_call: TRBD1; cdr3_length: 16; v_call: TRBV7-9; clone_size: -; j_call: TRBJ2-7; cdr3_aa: CASSSEGQGRTYEQYF; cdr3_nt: TGTGCCAGCAGCTCGGAAGGACAGGGGCGCACCTACGAGCAGTACTTC
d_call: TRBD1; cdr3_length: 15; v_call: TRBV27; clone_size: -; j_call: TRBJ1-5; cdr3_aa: CASSSTGGSNQPQHF; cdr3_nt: TGTGCCAGCAGTTCAACAGGGGGGAGCAATCAGCCCCAGCATTTT
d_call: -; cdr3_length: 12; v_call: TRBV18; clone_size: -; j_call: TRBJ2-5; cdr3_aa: CASSGPRETQYF; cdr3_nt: TGTGCCAGCTCAGGCCCCCGAGAGACCCAGTACTTC
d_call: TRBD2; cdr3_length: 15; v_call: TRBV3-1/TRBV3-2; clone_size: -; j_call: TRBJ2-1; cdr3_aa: CASSLIKAGGNEQFF; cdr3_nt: TGTGCCAGCAGCCTGATAAAGGCGGGAGGGAATGAGCAGTTCTTC
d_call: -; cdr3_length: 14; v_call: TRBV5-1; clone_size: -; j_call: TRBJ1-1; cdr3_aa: CASSSYGTISEAFF; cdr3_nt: TGCGCCAGCAGCTCCTACGGGACAATCTCTGAAGCTTTCTTT
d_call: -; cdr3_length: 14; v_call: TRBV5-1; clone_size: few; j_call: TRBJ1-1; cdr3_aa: CASSPGGATAEAFF; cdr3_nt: TGCGCCAGCAGCCCCGGGGGGGCGACCGCTGAAGCTTTCTTT
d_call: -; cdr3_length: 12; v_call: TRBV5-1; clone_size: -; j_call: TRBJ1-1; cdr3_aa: CASSQMNTEAFF; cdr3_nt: TGCGCCAGCAGCCAAATGAACACTGAAGCTTTCTTT
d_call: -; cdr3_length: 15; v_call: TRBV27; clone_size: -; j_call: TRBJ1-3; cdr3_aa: CASSLNRGGGNTIYF; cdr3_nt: TGTGCCAGCAGTTTAAATCGGGGAGGTGGAAACACCATATATTTT
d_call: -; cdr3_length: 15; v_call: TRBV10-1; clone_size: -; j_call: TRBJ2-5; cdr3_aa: CASSESEGRKETQYF; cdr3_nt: TGCGCCAGCAGTGAGTCCGAGGGTAGGAAGGAGACCCAGTACTTC
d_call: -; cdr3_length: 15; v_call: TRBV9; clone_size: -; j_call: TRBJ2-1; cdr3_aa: CASTPIGTPFGEQFF; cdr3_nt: TGTGCCAGCACCCCTATCGGGACTCCTTTTGGCGAGCAGTTCTTC
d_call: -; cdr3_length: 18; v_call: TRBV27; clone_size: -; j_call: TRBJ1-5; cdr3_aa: CASSSGEGYNFYAQPQHF; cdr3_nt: TGTGCCAGCAGTTCAGGGGAAGGATACAATTTTTATGCTCAGCCCCAGCATTTT
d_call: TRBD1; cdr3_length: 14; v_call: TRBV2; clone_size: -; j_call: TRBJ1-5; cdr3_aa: CASSSTSGTVPQHF; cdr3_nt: TGTGCCAGCAGTTCTACCTCTGGGACAGTCCCCCAGCATTTT
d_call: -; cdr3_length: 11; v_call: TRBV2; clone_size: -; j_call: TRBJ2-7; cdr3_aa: CASRYSYEQYF; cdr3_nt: TGTGCCAGCAGATACAGCTACGAGCAGTACTTC
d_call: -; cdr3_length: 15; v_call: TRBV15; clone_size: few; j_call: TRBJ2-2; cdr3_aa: CATSPYNRETGELFF; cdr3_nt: TGTGCCACCAGCCCCTACAACAGGGAAACCGGGGAGCTGTTTTTT
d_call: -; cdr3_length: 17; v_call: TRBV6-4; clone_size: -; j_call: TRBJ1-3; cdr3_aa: CASRASAPSVAGNTIYF; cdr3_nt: TGTGCCAGCAGGGCCTCAGCCCCTAGTGTGGCTGGAAACACCATATATTTT
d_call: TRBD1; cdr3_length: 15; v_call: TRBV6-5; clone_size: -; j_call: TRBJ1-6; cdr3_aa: CASSYGTGNNSPLHF; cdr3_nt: TGTGCCAGCAGTTACGGGACAGGGAATAATTCACCCCTCCACTTT
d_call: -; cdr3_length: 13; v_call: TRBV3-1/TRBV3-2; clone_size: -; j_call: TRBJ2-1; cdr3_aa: CASSNAGYNEQFF; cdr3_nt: TGTGCCAGCAGCAACGCGGGGTACAATGAGCAGTTCTTC
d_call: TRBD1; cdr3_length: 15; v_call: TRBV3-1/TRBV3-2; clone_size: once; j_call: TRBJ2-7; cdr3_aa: CASSLTRDRTYEQYF; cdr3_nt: TGTGCCAGCAGCCTAACCCGGGACAGGACCTACGAGCAGTACTTC
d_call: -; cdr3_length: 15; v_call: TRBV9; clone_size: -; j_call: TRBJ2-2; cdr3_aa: CASSVGTLNTGELFF; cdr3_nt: TGTGCCAGCAGCGTCGGGACTCTGAACACCGGGGAGCTGTTTTTT
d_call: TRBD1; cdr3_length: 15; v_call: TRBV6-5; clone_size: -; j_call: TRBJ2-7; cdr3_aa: CASRDQTGNSYEQYF; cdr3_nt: TGTGCCAGCAGGGACCAGACAGGGAACTCCTACGAGCAGTACTTC
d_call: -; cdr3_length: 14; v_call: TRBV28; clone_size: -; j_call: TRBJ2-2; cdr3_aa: CASSLIIQTGELFF; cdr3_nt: TGTGCCAGCAGTCTTATAATACAGACCGGGGAGCTGTTTTTT
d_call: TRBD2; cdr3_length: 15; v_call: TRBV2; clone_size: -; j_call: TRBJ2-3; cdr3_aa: CASSASGGAADTQYF; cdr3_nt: TGTGCCAGCAGTGCGAGCGGGGGGGCGGCAGATACGCAGTATTTT
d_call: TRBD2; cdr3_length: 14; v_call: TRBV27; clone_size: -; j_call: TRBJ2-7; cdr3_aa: CASSLSPGGYEQYF; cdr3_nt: TGTGCCAGCAGTTTATCGCCGGGGGGCTACGAGCAGTACTTC
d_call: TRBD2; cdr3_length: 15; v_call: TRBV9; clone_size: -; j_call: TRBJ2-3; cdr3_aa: CASSGGLARTDTQYF; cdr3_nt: TGTGCCAGCAGCGGGGGACTAGCTCGTACAGATACGCAGTATTTT
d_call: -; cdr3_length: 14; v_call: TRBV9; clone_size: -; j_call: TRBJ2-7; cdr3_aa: CASSVGNRAYEQYF; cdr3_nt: TGTGCCAGCAGCGTCGGGAACAGGGCCTACGAGCAGTACTTC
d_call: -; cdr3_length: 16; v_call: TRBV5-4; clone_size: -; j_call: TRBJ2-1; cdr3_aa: CASSSNAGLASDEQFF; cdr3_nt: TGTGCCAGCAGCTCCAACGCCGGGTTAGCGAGTGATGAGCAGTTCTTC
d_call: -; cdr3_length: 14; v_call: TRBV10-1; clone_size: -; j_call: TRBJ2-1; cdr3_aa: CASSASDSYNEQFF; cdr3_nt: TGCGCCAGCAGTGCTAGCGACTCCTACAATGAGCAGTTCTTC
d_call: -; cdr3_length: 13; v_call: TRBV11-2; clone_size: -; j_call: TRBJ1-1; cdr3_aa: CASSLVPRLEAFF; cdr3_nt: TGTGCCAGCAGCTTAGTCCCGCGGCTAGAAGCTTTCTTT
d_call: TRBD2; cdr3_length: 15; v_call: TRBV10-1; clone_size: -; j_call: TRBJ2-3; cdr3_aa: CASTEGLAGTDTQYF; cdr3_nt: TGCGCCAGCACAGAGGGACTAGCGGGGACAGATACGCAGTATTTT
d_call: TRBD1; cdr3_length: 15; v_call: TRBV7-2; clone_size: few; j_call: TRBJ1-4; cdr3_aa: CASALLGQSNEKLFF; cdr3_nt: TGTGCCAGCGCCCTCTTGGGACAGTCAAATGAAAAACTGTTTTTT
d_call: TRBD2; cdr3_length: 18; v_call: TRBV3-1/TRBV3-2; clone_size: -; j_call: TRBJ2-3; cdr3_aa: CASSQSGTSRSSTDTQYF; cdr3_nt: TGTGCCAGCAGCCAAAGTGGGACTAGCAGGTCTAGCACAGATACGCAGTATTTT
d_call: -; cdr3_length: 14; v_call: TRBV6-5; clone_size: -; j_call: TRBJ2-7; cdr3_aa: CASSSSRGGYEQYF; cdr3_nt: TGTGCCAGCAGTTCATCGAGGGGGGGCTACGAGCAGTACTTC
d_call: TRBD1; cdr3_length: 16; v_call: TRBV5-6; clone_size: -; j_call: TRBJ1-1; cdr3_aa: CASSYKPGQGIIEAFF; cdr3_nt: TGTGCCAGCAGCTATAAACCGGGACAGGGTATCATTGAAGCTTTCTTT
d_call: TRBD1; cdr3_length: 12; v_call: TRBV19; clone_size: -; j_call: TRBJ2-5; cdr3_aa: CASSQGWETQYF; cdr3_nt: TGTGCCAGTTCACAGGGGTGGGAGACCCAGTACTTC
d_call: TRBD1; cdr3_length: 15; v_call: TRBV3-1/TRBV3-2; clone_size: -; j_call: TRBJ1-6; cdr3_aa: CASSHTGVEGSPLHF; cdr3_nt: TGTGCCAGCAGCCACACAGGGGTAGAGGGATCACCCCTCCACTTT
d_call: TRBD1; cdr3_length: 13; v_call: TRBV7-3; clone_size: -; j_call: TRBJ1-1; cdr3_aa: CASSLTGTLKAFF; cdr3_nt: TGTGCCAGCAGCTTGACAGGGACGTTGAAAGCTTTCTTT
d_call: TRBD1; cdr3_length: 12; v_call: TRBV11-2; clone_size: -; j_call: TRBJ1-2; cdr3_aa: CASSLGQRGYTF; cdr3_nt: TGTGCCAGCAGCTTGGGACAGCGAGGCTACACCTTC
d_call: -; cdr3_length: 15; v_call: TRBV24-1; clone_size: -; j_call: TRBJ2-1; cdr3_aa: CATRLRLRTYNEQFF; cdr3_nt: TGTGCCACCAGATTGAGATTACGCACCTACAATGAGCAGTTCTTC
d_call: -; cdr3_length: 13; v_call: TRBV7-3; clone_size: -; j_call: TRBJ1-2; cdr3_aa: CASSFLGAEGYTF; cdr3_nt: TGTGCCAGCAGCTTCCTGGGGGCGGAAGGCTACACCTTC
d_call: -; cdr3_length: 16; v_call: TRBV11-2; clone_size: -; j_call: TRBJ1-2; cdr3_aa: CASSLEQRATYYGYTF; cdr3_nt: TGTGCCAGCAGCTTAGAACAACGAGCGACGTACTATGGCTACACCTTC